A selection of T cell receptor beta chains follows, all from one sample in a study of blood T cell repertoires in COVID-19. TCRdb's copy holds only in-frame clones and misses some; the assay was immunoSEQ multiplex PCR. Of about 200,000 clones detected, 86% appear once; the ten largest clones hold around 5%. The sample was PBMCs or T cells enriched from blood (not recorded which). The receptors originated from a man aged 35 to 55 with acute COVID-19. CDR3s leave out the opening cysteine and the closing phenylalanine or tryptophan.

V: TRBV19
CDR3: ASSSFSGRAAGELF

V: TRBV6-5
CDR3: ASSRGTEAF

V: TRBV7-2
CDR3: ASSLAVNRGNEQY

V: TRBV18
CDR3: ASSRRIGDSSSYNSPLH

V: TRBV3-1/TRBV3-2
CDR3: ASSQDRDSPLH

V: TRBV4-2
CDR3: ASSQDPTGNQPQH

V: TRBV6-6
CDR3: ASSRLGTGAYEQY

V: TRBV15
CDR3: ATSSRVSEAF

V: TRBV11-2
CDR3: ASSPGTGNSPLH

V: TRBV3-1/TRBV3-2
CDR3: ASSQDRRAREQY

V: TRBV2
CDR3: ASSEEAGGFYGYT

V: TRBV9
CDR3: ASSLGLAGLEQY

V: TRBV5-4
CDR3: ASSLWQGGEQY

V: TRBV10-2
CDR3: ASKDGVDQPQH

V: TRBV10-3
CDR3: AISGKQGANTEAF

V: TRBV4-1
CDR3: ASSQGRSEKLF

V: TRBV2
CDR3: ASSRTGLGGYT

V: TRBV7-9
CDR3: ASATTNTEAF

V: TRBV7-9
CDR3: ASSQYLAGKSNEQF

V: TRBV11-3
CDR3: ASEDREAHTQY

V: TRBV5-6
CDR3: ASSLGGRQEKLF

V: TRBV6-2/TRBV6-3
CDR3: ASSYGSGKGPQH

V: TRBV18
CDR3: ASSPGTTTTNEKLF

V: TRBV5-4
CDR3: ASRPEGGTQY

V: TRBV25-1
CDR3: ASSAPGSYSNQPQH

V: TRBV27
CDR3: ASSYTDREETQY

V: TRBV5-1
CDR3: ASSSRQGGSYEQY

V: TRBV28
CDR3: ASSSNWYSTNEKLF

V: TRBV3-1/TRBV3-2
CDR3: ASSKTGRTEAF

V: TRBV29-1
CDR3: SVEYRMGINEQF

V: TRBV7-2
CDR3: ASSSSATGYTEAF

V: TRBV14
CDR3: ASSQGIAGGGSNYGYT

V: TRBV7-9
CDR3: ASSPIRLAGGSYEQY

V: TRBV5-1
CDR3: ASSTGNPSTDTQY

V: TRBV6-5
CDR3: ASSRTGGVETQY

V: TRBV28
CDR3: ASSFKGNYGYT

V: TRBV6-5
CDR3: ASSPHPGGNRF